A single sample is the source of the 14 T cell receptor beta chains below, sequenced in a study of cytomegalovirus exposure and HLA in healthy donors. Amplification used 60 Vbeta primers and 13 Jbeta primers. Assay used: immunoSEQ multiplex PCR; TCRdb lists only in-frame clones, some missing. The sample table includes 100,000 to 150,000 clones. Sequences were obtained from PBMCs. The source is a young man in good health and CMV-seronegative.

The rearrangement uses TRBV5-4 and TRBJ2-7; possibly TRBD1 for D (6 bases). Germline CDR1 and CDR2: SGHNT and YYREEE (reference sequence). The length of the CDR3 is 13 residues. V lost 4 bases to trimming and J lost 4 bases, with 12 bases between them. The CDR3 coding sequence is TGTGCCAGCAGCCTCGCGACAGGTTACGAGCAGTACTTC. This sequence encodes CASSLATGYEQYF. The whole variable domain, remainder taken from reference TRBV5-4 and TRBJ2-7, is ETGVTQSPTHLIKTRGQQVTLRCSSQSGHNTVSWYQQALGQGPQFIFQYYREEENGRGNFPPRFSGLQFPNYSSELNVNALELDDSALYLCASSLATGYEQYFGPGTRLTVT.

The chain is built from TRBV28 and TRBJ2-7, with TRBD2 matching over 7 bases. The germline V gene has CDR1 MDHEN and CDR2 SYDVKM. J gave up 5 bases and V 5 bases, and 12 bases lay outside the gene matches. This CDR3 region has 15 residues. CDR3 sequence (DNA): TGTGCCAGCAGTGCCCAGGGAGGGAGGGCCAACGAGCAGTACTTC. Translated: CASSAQGGRANEQYF. Together with reference TRBV28 and TRBJ2-7, the CDR3 gives the full variable domain: DVKVTQSSRYLVKRTGEKVFLECVQDMDHENMFWYRQDPGLGLRLIYFSYDVKMKEKGDIPEGYSVSREKKERFSLILESASTNQTSMYLCASSAQGGRANEQYFGPGTRLTVT.

The CDR3 coding sequence is TGTGCCAGCAGCGCGAACAGGGGATTGGCGGGTAGTTCTGGAAACACCATATATTTT. Translation: CASSANRGLAGSSGNTIYF. This chain links TRBV7-9 with TRBJ1-3; TRBD1 agrees at 7 bases. J gave up 1 base and V 5 bases, and 17 bases lay outside the gene matches. Looked up from germline, CDR1 is SEHNR and CDR2 is FQNEAQ (reference sequence). The CDR3 is 19 amino acids.

V is TRBV27 and J is TRBJ2-7; 11 nucleotides match TRBD2. With V trimmed by 2 bases and J by 3 bases, 3 bases remained unmatched. This CDR3 is 15 amino acids long. Germline V gene lookup returns CDR1 MNHEY and CDR2 SMNVEV (reference sequence). CDR3: CASSLRGTSGYEQYF. In DNA, the CDR3 is TGTGCCAGCAGTTTAAGAGGGACTAGCGGCTACGAGCAGTACTTC.

The V call is TRBV19, the J call TRBJ2-1; possibly TRBD2 for D (6 bases). V was pared by 2 bases and J by 5 bases, with 13 bases between. The V gene's germline CDR1 is LNHDA and CDR2 SQIVND (reference sequence). The CDR3 is 15 amino acids. The CDR3 DNA follows: TGTGCCAGTAGTATAAGTCGGGGGTCCCACAATGAGCAGTTCTTC. As protein: CASSISRGSHNEQFF.

J is TRBJ2-7 and V is TRBV18; 9 bases map to TRBD2. CDR1 is KGHSH, CDR2 LQKENI, per germline. CDR3 length: 15 residues. V was clipped by 4 bases and J by 2 bases; unmatched bases: 6. DNA for the CDR3: TGTGCCAGCTCACGAAGGCTAGCGGGGACCTACGAGCAGTACTTC. Translating gives CASSRRLAGTYEQYF.

The chain is built from TRBV9 and TRBJ2-5, with no clear D. Germline loops: CDR1 SGDLS, CDR2 YYNGEE. Trimming shortened V by 1 base and J by 4 bases, and 11 bases separated the two germline ends. This CDR3 comprises 14 residues. CDR3 DNA: TGTGCCAGCAGCGTAAGTGCGCTAGGAGAGACCCAGTACTTC. This sequence encodes CASSVSALGETQYF.

The chain uses TRBV5-1 and TRBJ2-7; 13 nucleotides agree with TRBD2. Germline loops: CDR1 SGHRS, CDR2 YFSETQ. V shed 4 bases, J shed 3 bases, and the junction held 10 bases outside the gene matches. CDR3 length: 17 residues. The CDR3 DNA follows: TGCGCCAGCAGCGGGGGACTAGCGGGGCGGATCGTCTACGAGCAGTACTTC. This gives the protein CASSGGLAGRIVYEQYF. The entire variable domain, with the rest obtained from reference TRBV5-1 and TRBJ2-7, is as follows: KAGVTQTPRYLIKTRGQQVTLSCSPISGHRSVSWYQQTPGQGLQFLFEYFSETQRNKGNFPGRFSGRQFSNSRSEMNVSTLELGDSALYLCASSGGLAGRIVYEQYFGPGTRLTVT.

V is TRBV9 and J is TRBJ1-3, with TRBD1 matching over 7 bases. The CDR3 runs to 16 residues. Germline CDR1 and CDR2: SGDLS and YYNGEE. The V segment lost 4 bases and the J segment 4 bases; nucleotides outside the gene matches: 11. In DNA form, the CDR3 reads TGTGCCAGCAGCCTAGGAAGACCGGGACAGGGAAACACCATATATTTT. It translates to CASSLGRPGQGNTIYF.

For the CDR3, the DNA is TGCGCCAGCAGCCAAGAGGGGGGTGGGGGAGAGACCCAGTACTTC. This sequence encodes CASSQEGGGGETQYF. The chain combines TRBV4-3 with TRBJ2-5; weak D call: TRBD2 (6 bases). The V gene lost 0 bases and the J gene lost 4 bases, with 12 bases spanning the gap. The CDR3 is made up of 15 amino acids. Germline lookup yields CDR1 LGHNA and CDR2 YSLEER.

The chain has TRBV7-9 and TRBJ2-5; 7 bases match TRBD1. Per germline, CDR1 SEHNR and CDR2 FQNEAQ (reference sequence). The J segment lost 5 bases and the V segment lost 3 bases, leaving 9 bases of the junction unmatched. CDR3 length equals 15 residues. The CDR3 DNA reads TGTGCCAGCAGCTTGCCGACAGGGTCAGGTGAGACCCAGTACTTC. Protein: CASSLPTGSGETQYF.

This rearrangement joins TRBV19 to TRBJ2-3; TRBD2 aligns across 12 bases. The CDR3 runs 17 residues. From germline, CDR1 is LNHDA and CDR2 SQIVND (reference sequence). The trim removed 9 bases at V and 5 bases at J, leaving 15 bases unmatched. The CDR3 here is CASTKSLLTSGRDTQYF. The CDR3 nucleotides are TGTGCCAGCACGAAATCCCTTTTGACTAGCGGGAGAGATACGCAGTATTTT.

This chain uses TRBV7-6 with TRBJ2-3, with TRBD1 matching 7 bases. After removal of 3 bases from V and 0 bases from J, the junction contained 0 bases not matched to a gene. The germline V gene has CDR1 SGHVS and CDR2 FNYEAQ. The CDR3 totals 14 residues. The CDR3 spells CASSLTGSTDTQYF. Here the CDR3 DNA reads TGTGCCAGCAGCTTGACAGGGAGCACAGATACGCAGTATTTT.

The chain is built from TRBV2 and TRBJ2-5, with D perhaps matching TRBD1 (6 bases). The J call is in doubt because the DNA end fits TRBJ2-7 better. Germline CDR1 and CDR2: SNHLY and FYNNEI. The CDR3 covers 16 residues. CDR3 amino acids: CASNPPRDMLSYEQYF. The CDR3 DNA reads TGTGCCAGCAACCCCCCCCGGGACATGCTTTCCTACGAGCAGTACTTC.